The 20 T cell receptor beta chains presented below share a single source sample, sequenced in a study of shared clonotypes between healthy human individuals. This table comes from immunoSEQ multiplex PCR, and its TCRdb copy is limited to in-frame clones, with some not included. The table has about 490,000 clones, less than 80% seen once. The sample taken for sequencing was PBMCs. These TCRs come from a woman aged 40 to 50 in good health. Some clones in this sample may be carry-over from other donors' samples.

The V gene is TRBV19, the J gene TRBJ1-4; D unclear. The CDR3 is 14 residues long. Germline CDR1 and CDR2: LNHDA and SQIVND (reference sequence). The V end lost 3 bases, the J end lost 0 bases, and 5 bases lay between the germline ends. CDR3 nucleotide sequence: TGTGCCAGTAGTATCCTAGCAACTAATGAAAAACTGTTTTTT. This translates into CASSILATNEKLFF. The variable domain in full, completed from reference TRBV19 and TRBJ1-4, reads DGGITQSPKYLFRKEGQNVTLSCEQNLNHDAMYWYRQDPGQGLRLIYYSQIVNDFQKGDIAEGYSVSREKKESFPLTVTSAQKNPTAFYLCASSILATNEKLFFGSGTQLSVL.

This clone was seen only a few times. A single base is all that separates this from a far larger clone, so a read error is likely. This same CDR3 is encoded by further DNA sequences in the sample. The rearrangement joins TRBV7-6 to TRBJ1-4, with 7 bases fitting TRBD1. CDR3 length: 14 residues. V lost 2 bases to trimming and J lost 5 bases; unmatched junction nucleotides: 2. Germline V gives CDR1 SGHVS, CDR2 FNYEAQ. The CDR3 DNA sequence: TGTGCCAGCAGCTTAAGGGGGCCCAATGAAAAACTGTTTTTT. Encoded protein: CASSLRGPNEKLFF. The full variable domain, with the rest looked up from reference TRBV7-6 and TRBJ1-4, is GAGVSQSPRYKVTKRGQDVALRCDPISGHVSLYWYRQALGQGPEFLTYFNYEAQQDKSGLPNDRFSAERPEGSISTLTIQRTEQRDSAMYRCASSLRGPNEKLFFGSGTQLSVL.

The chain joins TRBV19 to TRBJ2-7; 11 bases are a match to TRBD2. Germline CDR1 is LNHDA and CDR2 is SQIVND (reference sequence). The V segment lost 5 bases and the J segment 2 bases; nucleotides outside the gene matches: 5. This CDR3 has 15 residues. CDR3 nucleotide sequence: TGTGCCAGTAGTGACCGACTAGCGGGAACCTACGAGCAGTACTTC. Translation gives CASSDRLAGTYEQYF.

The sample holds a few counts of this clone. The chain joins TRBV7-3 to TRBJ2-6, with 9 bases fitting TRBD2. The length of the CDR3 is 18 residues. With V trimmed by 0 bases and J by 0 bases, 3 bases remained unmatched. Germline CDR1 is SGHTA and CDR2 is FQGTGA. CDR3 sequence (DNA): TGTGCCAGCAGCTTAACTCGTAGCGGGAGCTCTGGGGCCAACGTCCTGACTTTC. It translates to CASSLTRSGSSGANVLTF.

As for this clone: This may be a read error, as it is one base from a much larger clone. The chain joins TRBV27 to TRBJ2-7; 7 bases are shared with TRBD2. The CDR3 runs to 13 residues. Germline V gene sequence: CDR1 MNHEY, CDR2 SMNVEV (reference sequence). CDR3 sequence (DNA): TGTGCCAGCAGTTTGTTCGGGGGGTACGGGCAGTACTTC. Translation gives CASSLFGGYGQYF.

This clone was recorded many times. The V call is TRBV11-2, the J call TRBJ1-5; D call uncertain. Germline CDR1 and CDR2: SGHAT and FQNNGV. Between the trimmed V and J ends, which lost 0 bases and 9 bases, there was a span of 12 bases. The CDR3 sequence is 14 residues long. CDR3 sequence reads: CASSLDPNWPPQHF. In DNA, the CDR3 is TGTGCCAGCAGCTTAGATCCCAACTGGCCGCCCCAGCATTTT. Full variable domain (remainder filled in from reference TRBV11-2 and TRBJ1-5): EAGVAQSPRYKIIEKRQSVAFWCNPISGHATLYWYQQILGQGPKLLIQFQNNGVVDDSQLPKDRFSAERLKGVDSTLKIQPAKLEDSAVYLCASSLDPNWPPQHFGDGTRLSIL.

A few counts support this clone. This chain joins TRBV7-2 and TRBJ1-1; 7 bases line up with TRBD1. The CDR3 contains 15 residues. The ends lost 2 bases at V and 8 bases at J; junction bases unmatched: 11. The V gene's germline CDR1 is SGHTA and CDR2 FQGNSA. As DNA, the CDR3 is TGTGCCAGCAGCTTAAGGGCCAGGGGGGTCTTCGAAGCTTTCTTT. Translated: CASSLRARGVFEAFF. The variable domain in full, completed from reference TRBV7-2 and TRBJ1-1, reads GAGVSQSPSNKVTEKGKDVELRCDPISGHTALYWYRQSLGQGLEFLIYFQGNSAPDKSGLPSDRFSAERTGGSVSTLTIQRTQQEDSAVYLCASSLRARGVFEAFFGQGTRLTVV.

This clone was counted only a few times. The CDR3 DNA reads as TGTGCCAGCAGCCTACTACAGGGGAACACTGAAGCTTTCTTT. Its translation: CASSLLQGNTEAFF. The chain combines TRBV5-4 with TRBJ1-1; TRBD1 is a possible D gene (6 bases). CDR1 is SGHNT and CDR2 is YYREEE in the germline V gene (reference sequence). V shed 4 bases and J shed 1 base, with 11 bases lying between them. This CDR3 region has 14 residues.

This clone is a singleton in its sample. The chain is built from TRBV28 and TRBJ2-5; D possibly uses TRBD1 or TRBD2 (5 bases each). The germline gives CDR1 MDHEN, CDR2 SYDVKM. CDR3 length: 13 residues. Trimming cost V 6 bases and J 2 bases, with 10 bases left between them. CDR3 DNA sequence: TGTGCCAGCAGACCGGGACCACAAGAGACCCAGTACTTC. Residues: CASRPGPQETQYF.

A few counts support this clone. The rearrangement uses TRBV9 and TRBJ1-4; D is perhaps TRBD1 (5 bases). V dropped 4 bases and J dropped 5 bases, with 12 bases sitting between them. This CDR3 contains 14 residues. Germline CDR1 and CDR2: SGDLS and YYNGEE. CDR3 residues: CASSQWAGNEKLFF. The CDR3 bases are TGTGCCAGCAGCCAGTGGGCAGGGAATGAAAAACTGTTTTTT.

This sequence joins TRBV19 and TRBJ2-1; TRBD2 matches 12 bases. The CDR3 has 15 residues. CDR1 LNHDA and CDR2 SQIVND come from the germline V gene (reference sequence). After removal of 5 bases from V and 6 bases from J, the junction contained 5 bases not matched to a gene. The CDR3 is CASSGGLAGPNEQFF. In DNA, the CDR3 is TGTGCCAGTAGTGGGGGACTAGCGGGCCCCAATGAGCAGTTCTTC.

This clone was observed once. This rearrangement joins TRBV28 to TRBJ1-2; D might be TRBD1 (6 bases). The V and J ends lost 0 bases and 4 bases respectively, with 15 bases between them. Germline V CDR1 and CDR2: MDHEN, SYDVKM. This CDR3 spans 16 amino acids. CDR3 sequence reads: CASSLWWEGHSYGYTF. The CDR3 DNA reads TGTGCCAGCAGTTTATGGTGGGAGGGACACAGCTATGGCTACACCTTC.

The rearrangement links TRBV4-1 to TRBJ2-3; 8 nucleotides line up with TRBD2. Per the germline V gene, CDR1 is MGHRA and CDR2 is YSYEKL. CDR3 size: 14 residues. J was trimmed by 2 bases and V by 5 bases; bases with no gene match: 3. The chain's CDR3 is CASSRREDTDTQYF. The CDR3 nucleotides read TGCGCCAGCAGCAGGCGGGAGGACACAGATACGCAGTATTTT.

The gene calls are TRBV7-9 and TRBJ2-5; D is possibly TRBD2 (5 bases). The J call may be incorrect, as the DNA end agrees better with TRBJ2-7. The germline V gene has CDR1 SEHNR and CDR2 FQNEAQ (reference sequence). The CDR3 is 14 amino acids. CDR3 residues: CASSHTSMGNEQYF. In DNA, the CDR3 is TGTGCCAGCAGCCACACTAGTATGGGCAACGAGCAGTACTTC.

In DNA, the CDR3 is TGCGCCAGCAGCCAAGCGGGAGATTCCTACGAGCAGTACTTC. Translated, it gives CASSQAGDSYEQYF. The rearrangement joins TRBV4-3 to TRBJ2-7; possibly TRBD2 for D (6 bases). The CDR3 consists of 14 residues. Germline V lookup: CDR1 LGHNA, CDR2 YSLEER. V was pared by 1 base and J by 1 base, with 8 bases between.

In regard to this clone: This is likely an artifact of a read error, given a far larger clone one base away. Different DNA sequences within this sample yield the same CDR3. The gene calls are TRBV4-2 and TRBJ1-5, with TRBD1 as a possible D gene (6 bases). Trimming cost V 0 bases and J 5 bases, with 11 bases left between them. Germline CDR1 reads LGHNA; CDR2 reads YNFKEQ. The CDR3 sequence is 15 residues long. In DNA, the CDR3 is TGTGCCAGCAGCCAAGACGAGGGGGGCCATCAGCCCCAGCATTTT. Its translation is CASSQDEGGHQPQHF.

The chain couples TRBV2 to TRBJ2-1, with TRBD2 identical over 14 bases. The CDR3 consists of 15 residues. With V trimmed by 6 bases and J by 8 bases, 6 bases remained unmatched. Looked up from germline, CDR1 is SNHLY and CDR2 is FYNNEI. In nucleotides, the CDR3 is TGTGCCAGCAGCGCCCCGGGACTAGCGGGAGATGAGCAGTTCTTC. Its translation is CASSAPGLAGDEQFF.

This clone has a handful of counts. This chain joins TRBV5-1 and TRBJ2-3; TRBD2 matches at 9 bases. The CDR3 consists of 15 residues. Germline CDR1 reads SGHRS; CDR2 reads YFSETQ. Unmatched junction bases numbered 5, after V lost 4 bases and J lost 2 bases. CDR3 loop: CASSLRTSDTDTQYF. CDR3 DNA: TGCGCCAGCAGCCTACGGACTAGCGACACAGATACGCAGTATTTT.

In its sample, this clone was seen a few times. The CDR3 DNA follows: TGCAGCGTGGGACAGGCCTTCGGGCAGCCCCAGCATTTT. Protein sequence: CSVGQAFGQPQHF. The chain is built from TRBV29-1 and TRBJ1-5; 8 positions match TRBD1. Trimming at V came to 6 bases and at J to 7 bases, leaving 8 bases not matched to a gene. The length of the CDR3 is 13 residues. CDR1 is SQVTM, CDR2 ANQGSEA, per germline. Using reference TRBV29-1 and TRBJ1-5 for the parts outside the CDR3, the full variable domain is SAVISQKPSRDICQRGTSLTIQCQVDSQVTMMFWYRQQPGQSLTLIATANQGSEATYESGFVIDKFPISRPNLTFSTLTVSNMSPEDSSIYLCSVGQAFGQPQHFGDGTRLSIL.

The chain is built from TRBV6-5 and TRBJ2-1, with D hard to call. The CDR3 length is 15 residues. V lost 6 bases and J lost 5, with 17 bases in between. Germline loops: CDR1 MNHEY, CDR2 SVGAGI. The CDR3 DNA is TGTGCCAGCAGACATGAGGCACAGCTAGACAATGAGCAGTTCTTC. It codes for CASRHEAQLDNEQFF.